A single sample is the source of the 32 T cell receptor beta chains below, sequenced in a study of shared clonotypes between healthy human individuals. This table comes from immunoSEQ multiplex PCR, and its TCRdb copy is limited to in-frame clones, with some not included. Of about 640,000 clones detected, about 78% appear once; the ten largest clones hold under 2%. Sequenced material: memory CD4+ T cells sorted from blood. Subset of the sample: CD45RA-negative fraction. The receptors stem from a woman aged 30 to 39 in good health.

This rearrangement joins TRBV5-1 to TRBJ2-7; 7 nucleotides line up with TRBD2. Trimming cost V 6 bases and J 3 bases; bases outside gene matches: 6. This CDR3 contains 13 residues. Germline V gene sequence: CDR1 SGHRS, CDR2 YFSETQ. The CDR3, as DNA: TGCGCCAGCACTCGGGACTACAACTACGAGCAGTACTTC. This gives the protein CASTRDYNYEQYF.

In its sample, this clone was seen once. The chain has TRBV19 and TRBJ1-5; D unresolved. CDR3 length: 14 amino acids. V lost 4 bases and J 5 bases, leaving 12 bases between the germline ends. In germline, CDR1 is LNHDA, CDR2 SQIVND (reference sequence). CDR3 in DNA: TGTGCCAGTAGTAATAGGCAGAATTATCAGCCCCAGCATTTT. Encoded protein: CASSNRQNYQPQHF. Supplemented by reference TRBV19 and TRBJ1-5, the full variable domain reads DGGITQSPKYLFRKEGQNVTLSCEQNLNHDAMYWYRQDPGQGLRLIYYSQIVNDFQKGDIAEGYSVSREKKESFPLTVTSAQKNPTAFYLCASSNRQNYQPQHFGDGTRLSIL.

The V call is TRBV6-6, the J call TRBJ2-7; D gene ambiguous. The CDR3 consists of 15 residues. Germline loops: CDR1 MNHNY, CDR2 SVGAGI (reference sequence). Trimming left V 4 bases short and J 8 bases short, with 21 bases between. CDR3 amino acids: CASSFDIPWDNKQYF. The CDR3 DNA follows: TGTGCCAGCAGTTTTGACATCCCTTGGGATAACAAGCAGTACTTC.

This chain joins TRBV29-1 and TRBJ2-1; 7 positions agree with TRBD2. The CDR3 totals 15 residues. The germline V gene has CDR1 SQVTM and CDR2 ANQGSEA. The trim removed 4 bases at V and 0 bases at J, leaving 6 bases unmatched. The CDR3: CSVGLAESSYNEQFF. DNA for the CDR3: TGCAGCGTTGGGCTAGCGGAGAGCTCCTACAATGAGCAGTTCTTC.

The chain combines TRBV11-2 with TRBJ2-1; the D is unclear. V lost 3 bases, J lost 0 bases, and 3 bases lay in between. Germline V gene lookup returns CDR1 SGHAT and CDR2 FQNNGV. The CDR3 spans 13 residues. The CDR3 region has the DNA TGTGCCAGCAGCTTGGTCTCCTACAATGAGCAGTTCTTC. This translates into CASSLVSYNEQFF.

As concerns this clone: The sample contains more than one DNA sequence encoding this CDR3. This chain uses TRBV5-1 with TRBJ2-1; no clear D. Germline V gene lookup returns CDR1 SGHRS and CDR2 YFSETQ. V shed 0 bases and J shed 3 bases, with 7 bases lying between them. CDR3 length: 14 amino acids. The CDR3 DNA reads TGCGCCAGCAGCTTGGATTACAGCTACAATGAGCAGTTCTTC. Translated: CASSLDYSYNEQFF.

In its sample, this clone was seen a few times. V and J are TRBV5-6 and TRBJ1-1; D unclear. Per germline, CDR1 SGHDT and CDR2 YYEEEE. Trimming took off 4 bases at V and 1 base at J, with 11 bases between the two ends. The CDR3 has 14 amino acids. The DNA of the CDR3 is TGTGCCAGCAGCCCAAACAGCTGGAACACTGAAGCTTTCTTT. Translation gives CASSPNSWNTEAFF.

Points on this clone: At one boundary the junction diverges from the germline segment, which might be a read error. The chain links TRBV5-1 to TRBJ2-3; 10 bases map to TRBD2. The germline CDR1 and CDR2 sequences are SGHRS and YFSETQ. This CDR3 comprises 15 residues. CDR3 amino acids: CASSSLAGVSDTRYF. The CDR3 nucleotides are TGCGCCAGCAGCTCCCTAGCGGGAGTTTCGGATACGCGGTATTTT.

The count of this clone is one. This sequence joins TRBV27 and TRBJ2-7; 10 nucleotides line up with TRBD1. The CDR3 is 16 amino acids. The germline V gene has CDR1 MNHEY and CDR2 SMNVEV (reference sequence). J lost 4 bases, V lost 6 bases, and 12 bases had no gene match. CDR3: CASSNFRTGGLYEQYF. CDR3 DNA: TGTGCCAGCAGCAATTTTAGGACAGGGGGTCTGTACGAGCAGTACTTC.

This clone was recorded a few times. The CDR3 is CASSSGQGFGGELFF. The CDR3 nucleotides read TGTGCCAGCAGCTCCGGACAGGGGTTTGGCGGGGAGCTGTTTTTT. V gene TRBV7-2 combines with J gene TRBJ2-2; 9 positions match TRBD1. The ends lost 4 bases at V and 7 bases at J; junction bases unmatched: 7. The V gene's germline CDR1 is SGHTA and CDR2 FQGNSA. The CDR3 spans 15 residues.

Of note for this clone: This sample includes further DNA sequences coding for the same CDR3. The V and J genes are TRBV5-1 and TRBJ2-5; D is uncertain. This CDR3 has 14 amino acids. The ends were cut back, 0 bases at V and 1 base at J, with 7 bases in the middle. CDR1 SGHRS and CDR2 YFSETQ come from the germline V gene. This CDR3 reads CASSLGRTQETQYF. The CDR3 DNA sequence: TGCGCCAGCAGCTTGGGAAGAACCCAAGAGACCCAGTACTTC.

The chain is built from TRBV2 and TRBJ1-5, with D unclear. Trimming removed 7 bases at V and 3 bases at J, with 13 bases between. Germline values: CDR1 SNHLY, CDR2 FYNNEI. This CDR3 spans 14 amino acids. The CDR3 DNA reads TGTGCCAGCAAAGTACAAGACCCCAATCAGCCCCAGCATTTT. Its protein product is CASKVQDPNQPQHF.

The chain couples TRBV7-5 to TRBJ2-7. TRBV7-5 is described as a pseudogene. The CDR3 consists of 13 residues. For the CDR3, the DNA is TGTGCCTCGGTGGGGGGCCGGGGCCGCGAGCAGTACTTC. Amino acids: CASVGGRGREQYF.

V gene TRBV7-9 combines with J gene TRBJ1-1; no definite D call. The V and J ends lost 6 bases and 0 bases respectively, with 17 bases between them. The CDR3 totals 16 residues. Germline CDR1 SEHNR, CDR2 FQNEAQ (reference sequence). Here the CDR3 reads CASRMAPHKMNTEAFF. CDR3 in DNA: TGTGCCAGCAGGATGGCGCCGCACAAAATGAACACTGAAGCTTTCTTT.

The rearrangement uses TRBV28 and TRBJ2-3; 10 nucleotides agree with TRBD2. The CDR3 is 15 amino acids. Germline V gene data show CDR1 as MDHEN and CDR2 as SYDVKM. With V trimmed by 11 bases and J by 5 bases, 13 bases remained unmatched. Here the CDR3 reads CASLPSGRAIDTQYF. The CDR3 DNA is TGTGCCTCCCTTCCCAGCGGGAGGGCCATAGATACGCAGTATTTT. Variable domain in full (rest from reference TRBV28 and TRBJ2-3): DVKVTQSSRYLVKRTGEKVFLECVQDMDHENMFWYRQDPGLGLRLIYFSYDVKMKEKGDIPEGYSVSREKKERFSLILESASTNQTSMYLCASLPSGRAIDTQYFGPGTRLTVL.

The genes are TRBV29-1 and TRBJ2-7, with 11 positions matching TRBD2. V lost 4 bases to trimming and J lost 5 bases; unmatched junction nucleotides: 10. The CDR3 is 15 residues long. From germline, CDR1 is SQVTM and CDR2 ANQGSEA. The CDR3 DNA follows: TGCAGCGTTGTTCCGGCTAGCGGGAGGCTCAACGAGCAGTACTTC. Amino acid sequence: CSVVPASGRLNEQYF.

The J gene is TRBJ1-1, the V gene TRBV28; tentatively, D is TRBD1 (5 bases). This CDR3 region has 14 residues. Looked up from germline, CDR1 is MDHEN and CDR2 is SYDVKM. As DNA, the CDR3 is TGTGCTTCCGGGGCCCAACTTATGAACACTGAAGCTTTCTTT. Amino acids: CASGAQLMNTEAFF.

The rearrangement links TRBV4-1 to TRBJ1-1; D remains unclear. Germline V gene lookup returns CDR1 MGHRA and CDR2 YSYEKL. Trimming pared 2 bases from V and 5 bases from J, leaving 9 bases between. This CDR3 is built from 13 residues. This CDR3 is CASSQPMGTEAFF. As DNA, the CDR3 is TGCGCCAGCAGCCAACCCATGGGGACTGAAGCTTTCTTT.

This clone was picked up one time. The rearrangement links TRBV14 to TRBJ2-5; 8 bases fit TRBD1. The J call is uncertain, as TRBJ2-7 better fits the DNA end. In germline, CDR1 is SGHDN, CDR2 FVKESK. CDR3 length: 12 amino acids. This chain's CDR3 is CASGQGFYEQYF. The CDR3 nucleotides are TGTGCAAGCGGACAGGGCTTCTACGAGCAGTACTTC.

This chain links TRBV27 with TRBJ1-2; D possibly corresponds to TRBD1 (6 bases). The CDR3 is 15 amino acids. Trimming cost V 4 bases and J 6 bases, with 18 bases left between them. Germline CDR1 is MNHEY and CDR2 is SMNVEV (reference sequence). The CDR3, as DNA: TGTGCCAGCAGTTGGAGGGGGACACTCGCTCATGGCTACACCTTC. Translated, it gives CASSWRGTLAHGYTF.

The chain is built from TRBV29-1 and TRBJ2-5; a possible D gene is TRBD2 (6 bases). Looked up from germline, CDR1 is SQVTM and CDR2 is ANQGSEA. The CDR3 loop spans 15 amino acids. Trimming left V 6 bases short and J 5 bases short, with 22 bases between. The CDR3 reads CSVSGGALFQETQYF. The CDR3 coding sequence is TGCAGCGTCTCCGGAGGGGCCCTCTTTCAGGAGACCCAGTACTTC.

The chain has TRBV28 and TRBJ2-1; D is possibly TRBD2 (5 bases). The CDR3 loop spans 15 amino acids. The germline gives CDR1 MDHEN, CDR2 SYDVKM. V lost 4 bases and J 0 bases, leaving 10 bases between the germline ends. In DNA form, the CDR3 reads TGTGCCAGCAGTTCCAGAGCGGCCTCCTACAATGAGCAGTTCTTC. It is translated as CASSSRAASYNEQFF.

The chain combines TRBV11-2 with TRBJ1-1, with D tentatively TRBD1 (5 bases). Germline CDR1 SGHAT, CDR2 FQNNGV. V was pared by 1 base and J by 5 bases, with 11 bases between. This CDR3 contains 14 residues. The chain's CDR3 is CASSLVRGTTEAFF. The CDR3 DNA follows: TGTGCCAGCAGCTTAGTTAGGGGTACGACTGAAGCTTTCTTT.

The chain recombines TRBV7-8 with TRBJ2-7; TRBD1 or TRBD2 may be the D gene (5 bases each). CDR1 is SGHVS and CDR2 is FQNEAQ in the germline V gene. Trimming shortened V by 2 bases and J by 6 bases, and 17 bases separated the two germline ends. This CDR3 has 15 amino acids. CDR3 coding DNA: TGTGCCAGCAGCTTAAATCCAGGGCGAGGGGTCGAGCAGTACTTC. Protein sequence: CASSLNPGRGVEQYF.

The CDR3 sequence is CSVGSSYQETQYF. In DNA, the CDR3 is TGCAGCGTTGGGTCCTCGTACCAAGAGACCCAGTACTTC. This chain connects TRBV29-1 to TRBJ2-5; D gene uncertain. The CDR3 runs 13 residues. The germline V gene encodes CDR1 SQVTM and CDR2 ANQGSEA. V lost 4 bases and J 0 bases, leaving 9 bases between the germline ends. The full variable domain, in which reference TRBV29-1 and TRBJ2-5 provide the parts outside the CDR3, is SAVISQKPSRDICQRGTSLTIQCQVDSQVTMMFWYRQQPGQSLTLIATANQGSEATYESGFVIDKFPISRPNLTFSTLTVSNMSPEDSSIYLCSVGSSYQETQYFGPGTRLLVL.

The genes are TRBV4-1 and TRBJ2-5; 7 nucleotides line up with TRBD2. The CDR3 is 20 amino acids. The J segment lost 5 bases and the V segment lost 0 bases, leaving 21 bases of the junction unmatched. CDR1 is MGHRA, CDR2 YSYEKL, per germline. The CDR3 region has the DNA TGCGCCAGCAGCCAAGATAGGTTCGGGTTGGGCGGGAGAGGGGAGGAGACCCAGTACTTC. Protein: CASSQDRFGLGGRGEETQYF.

As to this clone: Other nucleotide sequences in the sample specify the same CDR3. The J gene is TRBJ2-3, the V gene TRBV5-1; the D is unclear. The V gene lost 0 bases and the J gene lost 3 bases, with 8 bases spanning the gap. CDR3 size: 14 residues. Germline V lookup: CDR1 SGHRS, CDR2 YFSETQ. CDR3 protein: CASSLGRGTDTQYF. DNA for the CDR3: TGCGCCAGCAGCTTGGGACGTGGTACAGATACGCAGTATTTT.

The V gene is TRBV29-1, the J gene TRBJ1-1; TRBD1 aligns across 7 bases. The germline V gene encodes CDR1 SQVTM and CDR2 ANQGSEA. There are 12 residues in the CDR3. The ends lost 8 bases at V and 1 base at J; junction bases unmatched: 4. CDR3 residues: CSSGQTNTEAFF. The CDR3 DNA sequence: TGCAGCTCGGGACAGACGAACACTGAAGCTTTCTTT.

The chain joins TRBV20-1 to TRBJ1-1; D is possibly TRBD1 (6 bases). V was shortened by 6 bases and J by 14 bases, with 16 bases between the two germline ends. CDR1 and CDR2 (germline): DFQATT, SNEGSKA (reference sequence). The CDR3 is 10 residues long. CDR3 nucleotide sequence: TGCAGTGCCCGACAGGAGTTCAACTTCTTT. This codes for CSARQEFNFF.

The rearrangement joins TRBV5-6 to TRBJ1-2; 11 bases agree with TRBD1. CDR1 SGHDT and CDR2 YYEEEE come from the germline V gene. The V segment lost 2 bases and the J segment 3 bases; nucleotides outside the gene matches: 3. CDR3 size: 15 residues. CDR3 nucleotide sequence: TGTGCCAGCAGCTTTGGACAGGGGGCTTACTATGGCTACACCTTC. Amino acid sequence: CASSFGQGAYYGYTF.

The V call is TRBV15, the J call TRBJ2-3, with a possible D match to TRBD1 (5 bases). CDR3 length equals 16 residues. V shed 2 bases and J shed 4 bases, with 16 bases lying between them. Germline loops: CDR1 LNHNV, CDR2 YYDKDF (reference sequence). The CDR3 DNA is TGTGCCACCAGCAGATTAGGGGTTGTTGGCGCAGATACGCAGTATTTT. Protein sequence: CATSRLGVVGADTQYF.

The rearrangement uses TRBV28 and TRBJ1-4, with D perhaps TRBD1 (5 bases). Trimming removed 5 bases at V and 8 bases at J, with 18 bases between. Germline V gene lookup returns CDR1 MDHEN and CDR2 SYDVKM. The CDR3 has 15 amino acids. The CDR3 region is CASSLPTALQEKLFF. CDR3 coding DNA: TGTGCCAGCAGTCTTCCGACAGCTCTGCAGGAAAAACTGTTTTTT.